Below, one T cell receptor beta chain is given with its context. Measured with immunoSEQ multiplex PCR; TCRdb has only the in-frame clones, and not every one. The sample holds 150,000 or so clones; 91% are singletons and the top ten take over 0.45%. This CDR3 has 16 residues. The source of the sample is a study of blood T cell repertoires in COVID-19. Study overall: PBMCs, B-cell-depleted T cells, or T cells provided the cDNA or gDNA that made up the material.

The TCR was taken from a man aged 45-65 years with acute or convalescent COVID-19. The V call is TRBV1, the J call TRBJ2-1; the table assigns TRBD1, which was not confirmed against the DNA. TRBV1 is listed as a pseudogene. The sequenced material came from peripheral blood. The CDR3 is CTSSQKGQSSYNEQFF. The CDR3 region has the DNA TGCACCAGCAGCCAAAAGGGACAGAGCTCCTACAATGAGCAGTTCTTC.